One T cell receptor beta chain is described in this entry. Other DNA sequences of this sample code for an identical CDR3. This record belongs to a study of control samples from healthy donors and cancer patients. Assay used: immunoSEQ multiplex PCR; TCRdb lists only in-frame clones, some missing. The sample shows about 130,000 clones, approximately 90% of them seen only once. The CDR3 has 16 residues. With V trimmed by 4 bases and J by 4 bases, 7 bases remained unmatched. The germline V gene has CDR1 SGHRS and CDR2 YFSETQ. V usage is TRBV5-1 and J usage is TRBJ2-5, with 13 bases aligning to TRBD2. Material: blood. This clonotype originated in a man aged 18 to 29 in good health. CDR3 nucleotides: TGCGCCAGCAGCCCAACTACTAGCGGGGGGGGAGAGACCCAGTACTTC. Protein product: CASSPTTSGGGETQYF.